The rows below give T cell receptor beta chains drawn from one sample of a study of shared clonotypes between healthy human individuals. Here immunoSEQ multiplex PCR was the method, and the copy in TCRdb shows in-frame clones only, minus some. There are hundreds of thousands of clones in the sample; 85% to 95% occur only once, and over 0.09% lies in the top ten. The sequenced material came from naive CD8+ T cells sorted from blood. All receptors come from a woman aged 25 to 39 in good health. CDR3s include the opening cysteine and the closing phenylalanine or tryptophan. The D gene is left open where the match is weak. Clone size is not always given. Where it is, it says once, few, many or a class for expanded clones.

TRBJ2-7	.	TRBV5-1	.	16	CASSLAKDRSSYEQYF
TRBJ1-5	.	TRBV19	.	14	CASSIVGGDQPQHF
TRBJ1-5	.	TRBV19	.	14	CATHEGVSNQPQHF
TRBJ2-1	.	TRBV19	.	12	CASSIANNEQFF
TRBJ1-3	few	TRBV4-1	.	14	CASSHGRTGNTIYF
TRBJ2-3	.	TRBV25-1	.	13	CASSEYSINTQYF
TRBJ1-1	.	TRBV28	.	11	CASSLPSEAFF
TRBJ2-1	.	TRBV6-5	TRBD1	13	CASMRDRGNEQFF
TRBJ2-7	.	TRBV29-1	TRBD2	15	CSVGLAGLKPHEQYF
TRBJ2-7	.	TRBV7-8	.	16	CASSQRGTRRTYEQYF
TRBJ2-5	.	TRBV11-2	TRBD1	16	CASSLGGTGVEETQYF
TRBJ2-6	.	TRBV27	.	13	CASKNSGANVLTF
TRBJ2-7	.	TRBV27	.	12	CASSPSFNEQYF
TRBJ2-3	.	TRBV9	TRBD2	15	CASTNSGRSSDTQYF
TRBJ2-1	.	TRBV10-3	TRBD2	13	CAITDEASGEQFF
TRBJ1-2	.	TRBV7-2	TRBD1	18	CASSLRTLGTGNYYGYTF
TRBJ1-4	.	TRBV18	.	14	CATDRSRLGEKLFF
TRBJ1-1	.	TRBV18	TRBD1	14	CASSPGQTNTEAFF
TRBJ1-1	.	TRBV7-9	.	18	CASTPPRVGGRANTEAFF
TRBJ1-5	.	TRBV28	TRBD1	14	CASSVQGARQPQHF
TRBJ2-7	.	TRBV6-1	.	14	CASSEGVAPYEQYF
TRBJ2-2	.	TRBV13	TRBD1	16	CASRDPGQGDTGELFF
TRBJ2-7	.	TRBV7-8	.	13	CASLAGGAYEQYF
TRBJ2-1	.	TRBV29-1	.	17	CSVIRGHGTTVSNEQFF
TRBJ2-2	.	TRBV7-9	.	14	CASSLVRGIGELFF
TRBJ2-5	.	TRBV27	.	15	CASSWRGLGQETQYF
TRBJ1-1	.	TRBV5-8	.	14	CASSLLLGVTEAFF
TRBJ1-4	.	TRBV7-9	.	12	CASSYGDGKLFF
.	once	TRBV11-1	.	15	CASSLEPGGSYEQYF
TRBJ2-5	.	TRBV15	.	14	CATSREGRTETQYF
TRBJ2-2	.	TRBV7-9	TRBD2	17	CASSFASGPANTGELFF
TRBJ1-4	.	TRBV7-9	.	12	CASSLNDEKLFF
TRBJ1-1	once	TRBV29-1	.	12	CSVEDWGREAFF
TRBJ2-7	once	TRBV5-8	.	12	CASSLGVARQYF
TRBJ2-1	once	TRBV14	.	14	CASSLMSTYNEQFF
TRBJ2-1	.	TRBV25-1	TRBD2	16	CASSVPAGGYVHEQFF
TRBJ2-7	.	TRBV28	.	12	CASSSERGEQYF
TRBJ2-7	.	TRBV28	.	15	CASSYGDTYSYEQYF
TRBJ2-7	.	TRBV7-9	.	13	CASSYRTDYEQYF
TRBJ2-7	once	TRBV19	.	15	CASSPWASGTYEQYF
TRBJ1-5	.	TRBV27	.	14	CASSLRGAGQPQHF
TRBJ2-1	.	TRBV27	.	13	CASSLSALNEQFF
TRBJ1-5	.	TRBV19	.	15	CASSIWGLGNQPQHF
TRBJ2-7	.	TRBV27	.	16	CATSPHRVISSYEQYF
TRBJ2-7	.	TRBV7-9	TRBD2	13	CASSESGGNEQYF
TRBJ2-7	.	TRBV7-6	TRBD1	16	CASSVDPGQGSYEQYF
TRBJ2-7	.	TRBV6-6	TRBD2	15	CASSSTSGSFYEQYF
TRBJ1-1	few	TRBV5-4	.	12	CASSLTGAEAFF
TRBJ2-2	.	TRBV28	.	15	CASRPGLRETGELFF
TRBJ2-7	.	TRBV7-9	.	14	CASSLPGGDYEQYF
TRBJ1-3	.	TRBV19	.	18	CASSILGATTLSGNTIYF
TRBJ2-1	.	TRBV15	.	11	CATSRTDEQFF
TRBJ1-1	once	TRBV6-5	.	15	CASSYLPVGGIMAFF